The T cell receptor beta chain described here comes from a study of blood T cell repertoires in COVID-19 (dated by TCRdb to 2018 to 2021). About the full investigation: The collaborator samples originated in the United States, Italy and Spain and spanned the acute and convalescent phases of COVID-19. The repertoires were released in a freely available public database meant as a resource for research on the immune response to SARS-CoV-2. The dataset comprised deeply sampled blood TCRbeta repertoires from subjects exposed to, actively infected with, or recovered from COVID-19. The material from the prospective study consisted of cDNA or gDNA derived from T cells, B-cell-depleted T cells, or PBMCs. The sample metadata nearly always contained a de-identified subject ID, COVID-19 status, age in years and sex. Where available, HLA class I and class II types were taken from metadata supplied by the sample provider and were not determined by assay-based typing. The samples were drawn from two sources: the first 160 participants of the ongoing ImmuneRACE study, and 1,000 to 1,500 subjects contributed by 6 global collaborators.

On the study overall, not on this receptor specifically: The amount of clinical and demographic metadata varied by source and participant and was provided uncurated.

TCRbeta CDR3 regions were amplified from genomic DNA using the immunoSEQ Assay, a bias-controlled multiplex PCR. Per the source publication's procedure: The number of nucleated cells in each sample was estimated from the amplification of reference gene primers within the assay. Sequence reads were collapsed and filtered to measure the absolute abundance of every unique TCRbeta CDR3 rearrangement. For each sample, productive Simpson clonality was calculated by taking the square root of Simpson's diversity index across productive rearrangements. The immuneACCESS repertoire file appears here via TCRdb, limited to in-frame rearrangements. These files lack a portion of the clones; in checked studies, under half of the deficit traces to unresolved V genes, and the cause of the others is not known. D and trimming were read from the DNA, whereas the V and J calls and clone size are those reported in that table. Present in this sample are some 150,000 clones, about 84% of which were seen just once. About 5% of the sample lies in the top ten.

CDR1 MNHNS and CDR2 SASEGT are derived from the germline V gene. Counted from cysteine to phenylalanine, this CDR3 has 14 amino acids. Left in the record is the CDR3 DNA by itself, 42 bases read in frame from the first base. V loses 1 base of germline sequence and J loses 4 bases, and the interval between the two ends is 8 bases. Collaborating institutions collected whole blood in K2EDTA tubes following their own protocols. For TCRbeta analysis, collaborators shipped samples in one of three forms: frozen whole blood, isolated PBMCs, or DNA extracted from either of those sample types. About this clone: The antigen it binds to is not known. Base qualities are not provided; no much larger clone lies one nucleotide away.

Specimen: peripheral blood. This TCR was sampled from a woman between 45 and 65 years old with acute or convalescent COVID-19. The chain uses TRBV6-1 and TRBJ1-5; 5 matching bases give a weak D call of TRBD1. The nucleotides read TGTGCCAGCAGTGAAGGGGGCCAAAATCAGCCCCAGCATTTT. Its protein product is CASSEGGQNQPQHF.